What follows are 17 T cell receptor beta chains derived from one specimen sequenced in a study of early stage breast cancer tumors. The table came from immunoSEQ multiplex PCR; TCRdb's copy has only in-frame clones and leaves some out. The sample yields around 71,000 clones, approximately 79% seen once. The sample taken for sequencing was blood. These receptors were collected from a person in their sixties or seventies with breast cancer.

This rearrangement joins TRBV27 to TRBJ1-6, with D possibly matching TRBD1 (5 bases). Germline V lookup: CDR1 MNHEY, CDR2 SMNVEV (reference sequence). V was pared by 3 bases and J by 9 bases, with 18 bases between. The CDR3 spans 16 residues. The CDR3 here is CASSLGVEGPSSPLHF. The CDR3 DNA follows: TGTGCCAGCAGTTTGGGGGTGGAAGGACCTAGTTCACCCCTCCACTTT.

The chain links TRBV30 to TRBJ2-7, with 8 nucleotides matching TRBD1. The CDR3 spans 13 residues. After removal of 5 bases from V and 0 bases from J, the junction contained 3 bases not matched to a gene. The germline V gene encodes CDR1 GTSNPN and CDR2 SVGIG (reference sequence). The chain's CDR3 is CAWETGDSYEQYF. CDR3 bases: TGTGCCTGGGAGACAGGGGACTCCTACGAGCAGTACTTC.

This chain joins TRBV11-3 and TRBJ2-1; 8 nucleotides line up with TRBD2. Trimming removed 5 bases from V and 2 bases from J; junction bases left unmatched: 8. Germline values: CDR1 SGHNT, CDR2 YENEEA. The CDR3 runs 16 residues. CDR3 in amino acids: CASSPHGGDPYNEQFF. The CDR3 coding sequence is TGTGCCAGCAGCCCCCACGGGGGGGACCCCTACAATGAGCAGTTCTTC.

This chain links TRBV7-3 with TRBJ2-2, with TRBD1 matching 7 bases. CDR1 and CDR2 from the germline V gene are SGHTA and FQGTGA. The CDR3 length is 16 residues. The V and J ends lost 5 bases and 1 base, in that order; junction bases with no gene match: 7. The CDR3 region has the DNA TGTGCCAGCAGCCCGCTGACAGGGATGAACACCGGGGAGCTGTTTTTT. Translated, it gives CASSPLTGMNTGELFF.

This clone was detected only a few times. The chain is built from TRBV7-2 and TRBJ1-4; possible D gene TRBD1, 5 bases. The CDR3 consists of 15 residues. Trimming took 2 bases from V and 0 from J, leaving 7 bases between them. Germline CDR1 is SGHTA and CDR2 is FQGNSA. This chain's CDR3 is CASSLQGATNEKLFF. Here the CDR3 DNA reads TGTGCCAGCAGCTTACAGGGTGCAACTAATGAAAAACTGTTTTTT.

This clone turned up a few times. The CDR3 DNA reads TGTGCCAGCAGCAAGGAACAGGTCTATGGCTACACCTTC. Its protein product is CASSKEQVYGYTF. The rearrangement uses TRBV6-1 and TRBJ1-2; TRBD1 is a possible D gene (5 bases). Germline loops: CDR1 MNHNS, CDR2 SASEGT. V lost 6 bases to trimming and J lost 4 bases, with 12 bases between them. This CDR3 is 13 amino acids long.

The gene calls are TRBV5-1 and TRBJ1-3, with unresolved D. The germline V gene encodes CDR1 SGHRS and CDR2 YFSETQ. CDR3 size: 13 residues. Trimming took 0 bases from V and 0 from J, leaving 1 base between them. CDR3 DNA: TGCGCCAGCAGCTTGGGCTCTGGAAACACCATATATTTT. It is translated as CASSLGSGNTIYF. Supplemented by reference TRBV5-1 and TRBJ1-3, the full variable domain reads KAGVTQTPRYLIKTRGQQVTLSCSPISGHRSVSWYQQTPGQGLQFLFEYFSETQRNKGNFPGRFSGRQFSNSRSEMNVSTLELGDSALYLCASSLGSGNTIYFGEGSWLTVV.

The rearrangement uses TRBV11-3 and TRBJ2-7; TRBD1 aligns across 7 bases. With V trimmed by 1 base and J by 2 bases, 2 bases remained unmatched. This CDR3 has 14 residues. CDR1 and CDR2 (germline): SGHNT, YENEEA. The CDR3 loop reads CASSLGTGPYEQYF. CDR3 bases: TGTGCCAGCAGCTTAGGGACAGGACCCTACGAGCAGTACTTC.

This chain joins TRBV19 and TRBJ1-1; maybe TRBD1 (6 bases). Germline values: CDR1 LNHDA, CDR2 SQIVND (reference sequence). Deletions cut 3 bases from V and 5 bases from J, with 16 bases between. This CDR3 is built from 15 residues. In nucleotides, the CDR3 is TGTGCCAGTAGTATGTCGCGGGGGGCGGGTACTGAAGCTTTCTTT. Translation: CASSMSRGAGTEAFF.

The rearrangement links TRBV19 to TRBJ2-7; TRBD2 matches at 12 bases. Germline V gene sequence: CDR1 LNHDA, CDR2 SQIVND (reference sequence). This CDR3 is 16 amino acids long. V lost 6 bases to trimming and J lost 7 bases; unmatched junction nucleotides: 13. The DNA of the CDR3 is TGTGCCAGTAGCCCCCTGGGACTAGCGGGTTCAGCTGAGCAGTACTTC. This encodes CASSPLGLAGSAEQYF.

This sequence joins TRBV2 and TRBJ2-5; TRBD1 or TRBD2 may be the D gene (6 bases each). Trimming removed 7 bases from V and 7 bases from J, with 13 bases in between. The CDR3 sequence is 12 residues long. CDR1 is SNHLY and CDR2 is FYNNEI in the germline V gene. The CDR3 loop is CASKEGDATQYF. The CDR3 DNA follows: TGTGCCAGCAAGGAGGGGGATGCGACCCAGTACTTC.

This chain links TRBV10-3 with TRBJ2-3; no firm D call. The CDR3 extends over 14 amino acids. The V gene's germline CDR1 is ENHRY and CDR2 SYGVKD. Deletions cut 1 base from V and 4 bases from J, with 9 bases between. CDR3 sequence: CAISEFVRSDTQYF. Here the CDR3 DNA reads TGTGCCATCAGTGAGTTCGTTAGATCAGATACGCAGTATTTT.

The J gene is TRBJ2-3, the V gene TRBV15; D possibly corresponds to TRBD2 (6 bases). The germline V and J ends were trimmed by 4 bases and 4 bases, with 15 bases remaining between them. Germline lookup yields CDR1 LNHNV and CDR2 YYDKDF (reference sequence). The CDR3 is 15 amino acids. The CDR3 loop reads CATSTAGTVADTQYF. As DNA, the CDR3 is TGTGCCACCAGCACAGCCGGGACTGTGGCAGATACGCAGTATTTT.

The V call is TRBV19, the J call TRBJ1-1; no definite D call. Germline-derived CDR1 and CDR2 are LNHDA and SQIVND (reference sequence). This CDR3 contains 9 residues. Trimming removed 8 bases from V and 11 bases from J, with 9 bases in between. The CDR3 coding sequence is TGTGCCAGTGGGGAACGGGCTTTCTTT. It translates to CASGERAFF.

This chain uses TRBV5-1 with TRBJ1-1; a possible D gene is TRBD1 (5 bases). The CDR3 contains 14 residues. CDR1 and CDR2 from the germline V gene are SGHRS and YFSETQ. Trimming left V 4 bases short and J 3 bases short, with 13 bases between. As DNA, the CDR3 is TGCGCCAGCAGCCGAGACAGTTCTTACACTGAAGCTTTCTTT. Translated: CASSRDSSYTEAFF.

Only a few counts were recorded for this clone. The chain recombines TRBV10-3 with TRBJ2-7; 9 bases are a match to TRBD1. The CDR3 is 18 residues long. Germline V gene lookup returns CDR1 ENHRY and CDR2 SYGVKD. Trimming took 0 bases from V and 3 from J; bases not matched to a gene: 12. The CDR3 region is CAISESGTGKRGGYEQYF. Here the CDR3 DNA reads TGTGCCATCAGTGAGTCCGGGACAGGGAAGAGAGGTGGCTACGAGCAGTACTTC.

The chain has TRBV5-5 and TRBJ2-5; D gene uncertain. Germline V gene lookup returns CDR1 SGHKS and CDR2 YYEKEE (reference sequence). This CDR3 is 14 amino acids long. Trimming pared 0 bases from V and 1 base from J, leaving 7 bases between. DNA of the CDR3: TGTGCCAGCAGCTTGGTTCCCGCCCAAGAGACCCAGTACTTC. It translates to CASSLVPAQETQYF.